This TCR beta chain came from a study of T-cell memory formation after mild COVID-19. About the research overall: In these data, TCR clusters were largely donor specific.

This CDR3 region has 14 residues. Germline V gene sequence: CDR1 DFQATT, CDR2 SNEGSKA (reference sequence). The junction had 1 base not matched to a gene; V was cut back by 1 base and J by 2 bases. 5'RACE primed at constant segments yielded TCR alpha and TCR beta cDNA libraries bearing sample barcodes and UMIs. Using its own MiXCR run on the 5' RACE reads, TCRdb lists one record per CDR3 protein. The sample holds a few hundred thousand distinct CDR3 sequences; roughly 19% are singletons and the top ten take roughly 21%. The rearrangement uses TRBV20-1 and TRBJ2-5, with 10 bases lining up with TRBD2. This TCR derives from a man aged 18 to 30 who had mild COVID-19 (a few samples of this study predate the infection). Cell type and time point are not known. Source material: PBMCs or a T cell subset sorted from them (not recorded which). For the CDR3, the DNA is TGCAGTGCTAGAGCTAGCGGGGGACAAGAGACCCAGTACTTC. Amino acid sequence: CSARASGGQETQYF.